This is a list of T cell receptor beta chains from one sample in a study of blood T cell repertoires in COVID-19. Clones were sequenced by immunoSEQ multiplex PCR, and TCRdb holds only the in-frame ones, with some missing. Seen here are around 190,000 clones, about 88% observed once, and the top ten hold roughly a sixth. Source material: peripheral blood. These receptors came from a man aged 50 to 60 with COVID-19, enrolled during active disease. The CDR3 runs from the conserved cysteine through the conserved F or W. A D gene is named only where the DNA matches it firmly. Expanded clones get a size class; other rows say once, few or many, or leave the size out.

TRBJ2-1,-,-,TRBV5-1,TGCGCCAGCAGCAGAATGTTCGGGGGTGGCTACAATGAGCAGTTCTTC,CASSRMFGGGYNEQFF
TRBJ2-2,-,-,TRBV18,TGTGCCAGCCCCGTCAACGGGACACTGAACACCGGGGAGCTGTTTTTT,CASPVNGTLNTGELFF
TRBJ1-2,few,TRBD1,TRBV4-1,TGCGCCAGCAGCCAAGAGTCAGGGGGAGACTATGGCTACACCTTC,CASSQESGGDYGYTF
TRBJ2-1,-,-,TRBV6-2/TRBV6-3,TGTGCCAGCAGTTACATGGGACACCGCTACAATGAGCAGTTCTTC,CASSYMGHRYNEQFF
TRBJ2-7,-,TRBD2,TRBV2,TGTGCCAGCAGTGAAAACCTAGCGGGAGGCGAGCAGTACTTC,CASSENLAGGEQYF
TRBJ2-6,-,TRBD1,TRBV5-4,TGTGCCAGCGACAGGGGGCCGCCCTCTTCTGGGGCCAACGTCCTGACTTTC,CASDRGPPSSGANVLTF
TRBJ2-2,-,-,TRBV6-5,TGTGCCAGCAGTTACTCGAGGAACACCGGGGAGCTGTTTTTT,CASSYSRNTGELFF
TRBJ2-1,-,TRBD2,TRBV25-1,TGTGCCAGCAGTGATTCGGGAGGGGGAACAAGTGAGCAGTTCTTC,CASSDSGGGTSEQFF
TRBJ1-6,-,-,TRBV28,TGTGCCAGCACTCGCCAGGGACAATATAATTCACCCCTCCACTTT,CASTRQGQYNSPLHF
TRBJ2-7,-,TRBD2,TRBV2,TGTGCCAGCAGTGCCGGGACTACGAGCTCCTACGAGCAGTACTTC,CASSAGTTSSYEQYF
TRBJ1-4,-,TRBD1,TRBV28,TGTGCCAGCAGACCCATCATGGGGGACAGTAATGAAAAACTGTTTTTT,CASRPIMGDSNEKLFF
TRBJ2-5,-,TRBD1,TRBV7-6,TGTGCCAGCAGCTTAGGGGCCTCCGGGACAGGGCAAGAGACCCAGTACTTC,CASSLGASGTGQETQYF
TRBJ2-2,-,TRBD1,TRBV5-1,TGCGCCAGCAGTCCTCCGGGACAGGTCGCGAACACCGGGGAGCTGTTTTTT,CASSPPGQVANTGELFF
TRBJ2-5,-,-,TRBV24-1,TGTGCCACCAGTGAGTCTGGGGCACAAGAGACCCAGTACTTC,CATSESGAQETQYF
TRBJ2-3,few,-,TRBV7-8,TGTGCCAGCAGAAGAACGGGACTGGAGGGGAATACGCAGTATTTT,CASRRTGLEGNTQYF
TRBJ1-2,-,TRBD1,TRBV12-3/TRBV12-4,TGTGCCAGCAGCCCGACAGGGAGCTATGGCTACACCTTC,CASSPTGSYGYTF
TRBJ1-5,many,-,TRBV23-1,TGCGCCAGCAGTCAATCGTTAGGGGGGGATAGCAATCAGCCCCAGCATTTT,CASSQSLGGDSNQPQHF
TRBJ2-7,-,-,TRBV28,TGTGCCAGCAGCTCCCCCGGAGTCTCCTACGAGCAGTACTTC,CASSSPGVSYEQYF
TRBJ2-7,-,TRBD1,TRBV27,TGTGCCAGCCGTTCGACAGGGGCCATAACGGTGCAGTACTTC,CASRSTGAITVQYF
TRBJ2-1,-,-,TRBV6-4,TGTGCCAGCCCTATCTTGAACGGGGGGCCCTTTGATGAGCAGTTCTTC,CASPILNGGPFDEQFF
TRBJ2-7,-,-,TRBV30,TGTGCCTGGAGTGTCCTAGCTGGGGTGAACGAGCAGTACTTC,CAWSVLAGVNEQYF